The subject of this entry is one T cell receptor (beta chain). These data are taken from a study of control samples from healthy donors and cancer patients. CDR1 is MNHEY and CDR2 is SVGEGT in the germline V gene. With V trimmed by 1 base and J by 3 bases, 4 bases remained unmatched. This CDR3 has 15 residues. Here immunoSEQ multiplex PCR was the method, and the copy in TCRdb shows in-frame clones only, minus some. The sample consists of 130,000 or so clones, roughly 91% of them appearing once. The clonotype was recovered from a man over 45 with head and neck cancer. J is TRBJ2-7 and V is TRBV6-2 or TRBV6-3, with 9 bases that match TRBD2. Sequenced input: PBMCs. The CDR3 is CASSYYGLASYEQYF. CDR3 sequence (DNA): TGTGCCAGCAGTTACTATGGACTAGCGAGCTACGAGCAGTACTTC.